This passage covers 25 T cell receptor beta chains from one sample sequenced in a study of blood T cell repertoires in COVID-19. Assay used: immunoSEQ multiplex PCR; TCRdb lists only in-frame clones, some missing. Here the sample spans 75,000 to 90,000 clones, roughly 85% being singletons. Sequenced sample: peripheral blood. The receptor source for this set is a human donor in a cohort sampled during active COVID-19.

DNA for the CDR3: TGTGCCAGCAGTGGTGCGCTGGGCGGGAATGAAAAACTGTTTTTT. Translating gives CASSGALGGNEKLFF. The chain carries TRBV25-1 and TRBJ1-4; D uncertain. Deletions cut 4 bases from V and 5 bases from J, with 14 bases between. Germline V lookup: CDR1 MGHDK, CDR2 SYGVNS. The CDR3 has 15 amino acids.

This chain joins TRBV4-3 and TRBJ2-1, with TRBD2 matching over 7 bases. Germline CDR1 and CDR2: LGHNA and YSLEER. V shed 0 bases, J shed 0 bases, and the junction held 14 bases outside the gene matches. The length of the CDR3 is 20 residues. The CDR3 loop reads CASSQELSAGVPSSYNEQFF. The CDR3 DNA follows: TGCGCCAGCAGCCAAGAGCTGAGTGCGGGGGTACCAAGCTCCTACAATGAGCAGTTCTTC.

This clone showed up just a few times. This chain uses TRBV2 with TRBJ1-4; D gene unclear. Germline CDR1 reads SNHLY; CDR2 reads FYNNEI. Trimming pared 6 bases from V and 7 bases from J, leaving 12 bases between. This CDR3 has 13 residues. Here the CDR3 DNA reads TGTGCCAGCAGGATGCAGGCCGGTGAAAAACTGTTTTTT. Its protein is CASRMQAGEKLFF. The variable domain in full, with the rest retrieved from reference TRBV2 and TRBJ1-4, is EPEVTQTPSHQVTQMGQEVILRCVPISNHLYFYWYRQILGQKVEFLVSFYNNEISEKSEIFDDQFSVERPDGSNFTLKIRSTKLEDSAMYFCASRMQAGEKLFFGSGTQLSVL.

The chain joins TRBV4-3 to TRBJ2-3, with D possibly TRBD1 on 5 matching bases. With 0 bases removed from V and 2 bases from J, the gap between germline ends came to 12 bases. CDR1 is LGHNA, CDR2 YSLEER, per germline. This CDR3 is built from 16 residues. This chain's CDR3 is CASSQDPSGNTDTQYF. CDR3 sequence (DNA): TGCGCCAGCAGCCAAGATCCATCAGGGAACACAGATACGCAGTATTTT.

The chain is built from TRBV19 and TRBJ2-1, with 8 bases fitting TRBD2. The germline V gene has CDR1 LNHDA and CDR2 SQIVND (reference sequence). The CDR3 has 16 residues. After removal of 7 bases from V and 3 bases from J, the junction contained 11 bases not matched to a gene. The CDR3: CASNSEAGGVYNEQFF. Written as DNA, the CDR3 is TGTGCCAGTAATTCAGAAGCCGGGGGGGTCTACAATGAGCAGTTCTTC.

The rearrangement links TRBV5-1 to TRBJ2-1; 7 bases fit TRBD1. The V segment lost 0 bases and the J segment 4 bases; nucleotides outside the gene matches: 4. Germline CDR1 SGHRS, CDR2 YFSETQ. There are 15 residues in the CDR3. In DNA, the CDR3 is TGCGCCAGCAGCTTGGGGGGACAGATATACAATGAGCAGTTCTTC. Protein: CASSLGGQIYNEQFF.

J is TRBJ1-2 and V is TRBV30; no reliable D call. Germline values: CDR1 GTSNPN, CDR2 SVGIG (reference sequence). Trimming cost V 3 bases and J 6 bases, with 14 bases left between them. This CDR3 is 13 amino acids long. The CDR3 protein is CAWSPDGENGYTF. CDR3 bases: TGTGCCTGGAGCCCCGACGGAGAAAATGGCTACACCTTC.

The CDR3 region has the DNA TGTGCCAGCAGCTGGACAGGGGGGCAGGCAGATACGCAGTATTTT. Its protein product is CASSWTGGQADTQYF. The chain carries TRBV5-5 and TRBJ2-3; 10 bases fit TRBD1. The length of the CDR3 is 15 residues. V shed 3 bases, J shed 4 bases, and the junction held 5 bases outside the gene matches. The germline CDR1 and CDR2 sequences are SGHKS and YYEKEE (reference sequence).

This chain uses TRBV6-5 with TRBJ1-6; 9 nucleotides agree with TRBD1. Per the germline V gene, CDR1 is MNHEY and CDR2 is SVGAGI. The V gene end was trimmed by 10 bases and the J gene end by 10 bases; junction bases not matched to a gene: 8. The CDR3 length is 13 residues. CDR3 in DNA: TGTGCCACACATTTGGGACAGGGCTCACCCCTCCACTTT. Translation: CATHLGQGSPLHF.

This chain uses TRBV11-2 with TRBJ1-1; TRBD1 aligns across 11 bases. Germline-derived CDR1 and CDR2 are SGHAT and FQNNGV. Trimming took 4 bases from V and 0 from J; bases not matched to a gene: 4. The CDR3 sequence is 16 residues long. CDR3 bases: TGTGCCAGCAGCTGGACAGGGGGCGTTTTGAACACTGAAGCTTTCTTT. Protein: CASSWTGGVLNTEAFF.

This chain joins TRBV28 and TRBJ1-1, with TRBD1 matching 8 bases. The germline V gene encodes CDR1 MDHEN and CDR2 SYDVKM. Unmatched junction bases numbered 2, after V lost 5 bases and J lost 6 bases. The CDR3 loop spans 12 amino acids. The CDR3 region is CASSQQGAEAFF. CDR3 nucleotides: TGTGCCAGCAGTCAACAGGGGGCTGAAGCTTTCTTT.

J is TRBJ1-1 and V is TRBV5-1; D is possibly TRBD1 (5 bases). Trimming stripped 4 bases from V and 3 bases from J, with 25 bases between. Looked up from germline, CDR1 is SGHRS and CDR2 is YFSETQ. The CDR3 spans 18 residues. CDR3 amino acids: CASSITPHRINFYTEAFF. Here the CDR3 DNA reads TGCGCCAGCAGCATAACCCCTCACAGGATTAATTTCTACACTGAAGCTTTCTTT.

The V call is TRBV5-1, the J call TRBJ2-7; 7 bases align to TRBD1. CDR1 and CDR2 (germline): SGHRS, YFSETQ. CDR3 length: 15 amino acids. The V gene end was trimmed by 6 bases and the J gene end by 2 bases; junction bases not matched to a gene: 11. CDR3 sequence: CASTLNTGTAYEQYF. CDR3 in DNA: TGCGCCAGCACCTTAAACACCGGGACAGCCTACGAGCAGTACTTC.

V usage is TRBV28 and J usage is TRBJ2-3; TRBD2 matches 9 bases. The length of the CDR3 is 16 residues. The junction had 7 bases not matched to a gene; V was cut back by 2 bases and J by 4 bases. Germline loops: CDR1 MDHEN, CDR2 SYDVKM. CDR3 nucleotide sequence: TGTGCCAGCAGTTTAATCCTAGCGGGGACCTCAGATACGCAGTATTTT. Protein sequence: CASSLILAGTSDTQYF.

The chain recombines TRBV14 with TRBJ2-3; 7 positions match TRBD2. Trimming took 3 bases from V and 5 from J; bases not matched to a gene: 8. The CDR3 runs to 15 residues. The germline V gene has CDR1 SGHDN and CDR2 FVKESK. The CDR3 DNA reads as TGTGCCAGCAGCCATAATCAACTAGCGTTAGATACGCAGTATTTT. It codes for CASSHNQLALDTQYF.

CDR3: CASSYGGQANQPQHF. The DNA for the CDR3 is TGTGCCAGCAGTTACGGGGGACAGGCCAATCAGCCCCAGCATTTT. This rearrangement joins TRBV6-6 to TRBJ1-5; 8 positions agree with TRBD1. The ends lost 2 bases at V and 3 bases at J; junction bases unmatched: 3. Germline assignment: CDR1 MNHNY and CDR2 SVGAGI (reference sequence). This CDR3 contains 15 residues.

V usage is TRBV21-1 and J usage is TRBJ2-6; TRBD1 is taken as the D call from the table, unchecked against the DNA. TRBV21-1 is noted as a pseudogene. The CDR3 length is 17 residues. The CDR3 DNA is TGTGCCAGCAGCCTAGGGACAGGGGACTCTGGGGCCAACGTCCTGACTTTC. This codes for CASSLGTGDSGANVLTF.

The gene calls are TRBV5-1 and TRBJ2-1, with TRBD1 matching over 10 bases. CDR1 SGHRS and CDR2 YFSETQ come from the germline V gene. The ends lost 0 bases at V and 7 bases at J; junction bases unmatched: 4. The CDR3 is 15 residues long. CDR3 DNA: TGCGCCAGCAGCTTGGGACAGGGGGCGCAGAATGAGCAGTTCTTC. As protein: CASSLGQGAQNEQFF.

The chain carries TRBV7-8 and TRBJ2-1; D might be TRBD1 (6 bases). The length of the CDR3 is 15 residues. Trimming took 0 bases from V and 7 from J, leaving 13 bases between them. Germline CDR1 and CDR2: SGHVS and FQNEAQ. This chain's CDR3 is CASSLAPQGWNEQFF. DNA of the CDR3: TGTGCCAGCAGCTTAGCGCCCCAGGGGTGGAATGAGCAGTTCTTC. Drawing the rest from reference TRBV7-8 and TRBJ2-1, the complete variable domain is GAGVSQSPRYKVAKRGQDVALRCDPISGHVSLFWYQQALGQGPEFLTYFQNEAQLDKSGLPSDRFFAERPEGSVSTLKIQRTQQEDSAVYLCASSLAPQGWNEQFFGPGTRLTVL.

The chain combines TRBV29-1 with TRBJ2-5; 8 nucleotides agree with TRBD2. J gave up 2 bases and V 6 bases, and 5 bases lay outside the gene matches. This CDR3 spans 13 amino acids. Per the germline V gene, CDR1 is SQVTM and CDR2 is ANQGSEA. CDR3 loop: CSVDTSGQETQYF. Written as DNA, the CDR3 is TGCAGCGTGGATACTAGCGGTCAAGAGACCCAGTACTTC.

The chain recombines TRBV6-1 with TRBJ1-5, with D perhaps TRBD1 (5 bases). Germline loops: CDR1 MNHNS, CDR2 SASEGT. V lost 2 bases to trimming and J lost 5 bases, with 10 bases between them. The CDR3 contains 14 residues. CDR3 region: CASSERGGDQPQHF. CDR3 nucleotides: TGTGCCAGCAGTGAAAGGGGAGGGGATCAGCCCCAGCATTTT.

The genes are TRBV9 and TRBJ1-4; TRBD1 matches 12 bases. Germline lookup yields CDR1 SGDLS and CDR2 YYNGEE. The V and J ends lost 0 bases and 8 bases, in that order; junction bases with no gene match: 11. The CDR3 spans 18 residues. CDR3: CASSVGLGTGGSGEKLFF. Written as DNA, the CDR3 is TGTGCCAGCAGCGTAGGACTAGGGACAGGGGGCTCCGGCGAAAAACTGTTTTTT.

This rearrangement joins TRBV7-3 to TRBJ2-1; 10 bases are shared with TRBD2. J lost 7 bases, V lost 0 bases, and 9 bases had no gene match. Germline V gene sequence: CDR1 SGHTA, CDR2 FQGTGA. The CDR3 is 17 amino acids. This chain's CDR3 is CASSLTGLAALRNEQFF. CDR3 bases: TGTGCCAGCAGCTTAACAGGACTAGCGGCACTGAGAAATGAGCAGTTCTTC.

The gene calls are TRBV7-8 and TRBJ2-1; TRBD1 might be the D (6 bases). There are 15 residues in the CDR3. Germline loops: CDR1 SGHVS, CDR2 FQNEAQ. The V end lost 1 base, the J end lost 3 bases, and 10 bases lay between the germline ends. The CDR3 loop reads CASSLEGGIYNEQFF. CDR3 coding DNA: TGTGCCAGCAGCTTAGAAGGGGGAATCTACAATGAGCAGTTCTTC.

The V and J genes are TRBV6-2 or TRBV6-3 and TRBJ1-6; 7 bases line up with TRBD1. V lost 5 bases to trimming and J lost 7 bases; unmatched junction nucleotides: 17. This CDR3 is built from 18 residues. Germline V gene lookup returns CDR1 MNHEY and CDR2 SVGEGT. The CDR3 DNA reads TGTGCCAGCAGTCCCTCCTATGCCTGGACAGGACGGAATTCACCCCTCCACTTT. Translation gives CASSPSYAWTGRNSPLHF.